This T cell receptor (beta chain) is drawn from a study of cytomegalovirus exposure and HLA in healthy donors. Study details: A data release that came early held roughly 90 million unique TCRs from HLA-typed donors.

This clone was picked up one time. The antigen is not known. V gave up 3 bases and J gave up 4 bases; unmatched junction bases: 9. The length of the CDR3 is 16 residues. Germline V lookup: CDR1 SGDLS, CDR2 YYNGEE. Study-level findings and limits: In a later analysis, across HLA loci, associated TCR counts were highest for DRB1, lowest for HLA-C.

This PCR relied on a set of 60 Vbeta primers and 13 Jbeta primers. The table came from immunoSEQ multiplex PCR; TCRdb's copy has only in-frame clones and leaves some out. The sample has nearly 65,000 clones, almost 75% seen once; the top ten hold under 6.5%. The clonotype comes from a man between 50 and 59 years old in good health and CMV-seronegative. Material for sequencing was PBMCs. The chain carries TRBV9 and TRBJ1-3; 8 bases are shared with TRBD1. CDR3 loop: CASSAFDRGRGNTIYF. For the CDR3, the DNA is TGTGCCAGCAGCGCCTTTGACAGGGGCCGCGGAAACACCATATATTTT.